This TCR beta chain appears in the sequencing data of a study of shared clonotypes between healthy human individuals. Study results and caveats: Generally, naive subsets came out with larger estimated richness than memory subsets.

Trimming stripped 7 bases from V and 8 bases from J, with 23 bases between. Germline V gene sequence: CDR1 LNHDA, CDR2 SQIVND (reference sequence). This CDR3 is 15 amino acids long. CD45RO-negative cells were positively selected for CCR7, leaving out terminally differentiated effector memory CD45RA+ cells. Per the authors' pipeline: ImmunoSEQ output lacked quality scores and full-length reads, limiting matched filtering. Here immunoSEQ multiplex PCR was the method, and the copy in TCRdb shows in-frame clones only, minus some. From that table come the V and J calls and clone size; the DNA was used to work out D and trimming. This sample yields more than 2 million clones, of which just under 95% are seen a single time; 0.85% to 1.3% belongs to the top ten. A note on this clone: Its antigen is currently unknown.

Sequencing was performed on naive CD8+ T cells sorted from blood. This receptor was taken from a young man in good health. The rearrangement joins TRBV19 to TRBJ1-2; perhaps TRBD1 as D (5 bases). The CDR3 spells CASKPQHRGFRGYTF. The CDR3 nucleotides are TGTGCCAGTAAACCCCAACATCGGGGGTTTAGAGGCTACACCTTC.